This TCR beta chain originates from a study of T-cell memory formation after mild COVID-19. Via MiXCR, TCRdb re-called the 5' RACE reads, giving one row per CDR3 protein. The repertoire holds roughly 600,000 distinct CDR3 sequences, with about a sixth as singletons. V shed 3 bases, J shed 6 bases, and the junction held 15 bases outside the gene matches. Germline CDR1 and CDR2: DFQATT and SNEGSKA (reference sequence). CDR3 length: 16 amino acids. The clonotype originates from an adult woman who had mild COVID-19 (a few samples of this study predate the infection). Cell type and time point are not known. V is TRBV20-1 and J is TRBJ2-3, with TRBD1 matching over 7 bases. Sequences were obtained from PBMCs or a T cell subset sorted from them (not recorded which). CDR3 residues: CSASGDRQGGPDTQYF. DNA for the CDR3: TGCAGTGCTAGTGGAGATCGACAGGGTGGCCCCGATACGCAGTATTTT.